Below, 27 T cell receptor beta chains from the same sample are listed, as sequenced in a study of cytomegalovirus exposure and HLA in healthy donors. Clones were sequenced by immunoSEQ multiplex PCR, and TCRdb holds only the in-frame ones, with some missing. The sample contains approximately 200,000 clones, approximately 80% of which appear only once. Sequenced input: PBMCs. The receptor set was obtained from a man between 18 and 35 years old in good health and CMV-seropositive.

This chain's CDR3 is CASTFRQGSSYEQYF. For the CDR3, the DNA is TGTGCCAGCACCTTCAGACAGGGGAGCTCCTACGAGCAGTACTTC. The gene calls are TRBV5-4 and TRBJ2-7, with TRBD1 identical over 8 bases. V lost 6 bases to trimming and J lost 0 bases; unmatched junction nucleotides: 8. Looked up from germline, CDR1 is SGHNT and CDR2 is YYREEE (reference sequence). This CDR3 spans 15 amino acids.

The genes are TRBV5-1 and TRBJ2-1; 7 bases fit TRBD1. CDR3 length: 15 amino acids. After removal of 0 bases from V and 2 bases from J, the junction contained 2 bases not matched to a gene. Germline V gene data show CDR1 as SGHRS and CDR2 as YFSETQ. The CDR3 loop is CASSLVGGAYNEQFF. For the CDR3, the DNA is TGCGCCAGCAGCTTGGTAGGGGGCGCCTACAATGAGCAGTTCTTC.

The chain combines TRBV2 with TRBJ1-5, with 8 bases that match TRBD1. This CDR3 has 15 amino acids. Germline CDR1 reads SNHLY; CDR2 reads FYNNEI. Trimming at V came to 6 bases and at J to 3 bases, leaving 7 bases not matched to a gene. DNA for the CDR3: TGTGCCAGCAGCCCCGGGACAGGTTCCAATCAGCCCCAGCATTTT. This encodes CASSPGTGSNQPQHF.

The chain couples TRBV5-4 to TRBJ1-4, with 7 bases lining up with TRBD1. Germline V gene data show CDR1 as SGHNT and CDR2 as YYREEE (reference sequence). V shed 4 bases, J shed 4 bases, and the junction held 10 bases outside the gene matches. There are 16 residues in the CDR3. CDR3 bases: TGTGCCAGCAGCAGGGGGCAGGGGTCCAATAATGAAAAACTGTTTTTT. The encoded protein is CASSRGQGSNNEKLFF.

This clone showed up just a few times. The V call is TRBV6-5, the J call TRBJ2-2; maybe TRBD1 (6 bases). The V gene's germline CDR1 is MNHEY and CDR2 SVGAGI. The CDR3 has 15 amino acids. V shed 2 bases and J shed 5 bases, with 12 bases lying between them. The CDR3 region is CASSYEGGKTGELFF. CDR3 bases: TGTGCCAGCAGTTACGAAGGGGGAAAGACCGGGGAGCTGTTTTTT.

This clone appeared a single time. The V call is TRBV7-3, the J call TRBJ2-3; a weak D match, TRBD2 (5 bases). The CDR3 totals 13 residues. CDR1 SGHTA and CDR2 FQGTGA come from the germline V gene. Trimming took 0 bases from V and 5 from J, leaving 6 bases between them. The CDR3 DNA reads TGTGCCAGCAGCTTAACGAGGGTAGATACGCAGTATTTT. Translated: CASSLTRVDTQYF.

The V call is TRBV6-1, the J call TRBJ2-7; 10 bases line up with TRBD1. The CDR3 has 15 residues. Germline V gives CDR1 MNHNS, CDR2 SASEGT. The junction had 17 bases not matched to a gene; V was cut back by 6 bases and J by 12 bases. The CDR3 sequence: CASSPRDRGPGLVYF. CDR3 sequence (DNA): TGTGCCAGCAGCCCCCGGGACAGGGGACCGGGACTAGTGTACTTC.

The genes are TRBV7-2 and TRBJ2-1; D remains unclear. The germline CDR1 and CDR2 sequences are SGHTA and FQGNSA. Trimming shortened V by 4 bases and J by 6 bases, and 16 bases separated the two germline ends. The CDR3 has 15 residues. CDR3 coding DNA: TGTGCCAGCAGCTCTCGAGAGGTGAACGGCAATGAGCAGTTCTTC. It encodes CASSSREVNGNEQFF.

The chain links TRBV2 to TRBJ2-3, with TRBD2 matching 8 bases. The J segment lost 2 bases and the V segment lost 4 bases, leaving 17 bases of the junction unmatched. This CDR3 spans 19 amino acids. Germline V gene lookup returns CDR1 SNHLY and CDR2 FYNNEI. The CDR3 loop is CASSVTSEWGDHVTDTQYF. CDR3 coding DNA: TGTGCCAGCAGTGTGACTAGCGAGTGGGGGGATCATGTCACAGATACGCAGTATTTT.

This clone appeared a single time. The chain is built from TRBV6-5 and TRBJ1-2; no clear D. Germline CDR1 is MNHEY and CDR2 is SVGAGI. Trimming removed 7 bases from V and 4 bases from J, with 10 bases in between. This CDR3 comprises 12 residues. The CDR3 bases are TGTGCCAGCACCGCGGGGAGCTATGGCTACACCTTC. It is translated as CASTAGSYGYTF.

The CDR3 reads CASSVGPDGDTQYF. The CDR3 DNA reads as TGTGCCAGCAGCGTAGGACCCGACGGGGATACGCAGTATTTT. The V gene is TRBV9, the J gene TRBJ2-3; D not certain. This CDR3 comprises 14 residues. Trimming shortened V by 0 bases and J by 6 bases, and 11 bases separated the two germline ends. Germline V gene sequence: CDR1 SGDLS, CDR2 YYNGEE.

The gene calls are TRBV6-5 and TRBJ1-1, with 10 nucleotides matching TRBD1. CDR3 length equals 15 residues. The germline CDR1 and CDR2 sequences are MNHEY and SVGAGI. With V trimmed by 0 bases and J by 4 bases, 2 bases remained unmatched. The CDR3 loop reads CASSYSGQGPTEAFF. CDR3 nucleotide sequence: TGTGCCAGCAGTTACTCGGGACAGGGGCCCACTGAAGCTTTCTTT.

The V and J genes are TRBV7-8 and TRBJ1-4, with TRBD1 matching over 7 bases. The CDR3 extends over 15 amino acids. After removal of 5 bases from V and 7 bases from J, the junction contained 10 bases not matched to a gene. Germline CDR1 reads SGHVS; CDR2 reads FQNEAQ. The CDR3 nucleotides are TGTGCCAGCAGCCCCAACAGGGGAGTAGGTGAAAAACTGTTTTTT. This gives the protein CASSPNRGVGEKLFF.

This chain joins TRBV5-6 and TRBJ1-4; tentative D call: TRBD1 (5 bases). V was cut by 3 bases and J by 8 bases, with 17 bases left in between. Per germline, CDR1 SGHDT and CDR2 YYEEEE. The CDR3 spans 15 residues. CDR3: CASSWGGVTQEKLFF. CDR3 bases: TGTGCCAGCAGCTGGGGAGGGGTTACCCAAGAAAAACTGTTTTTT. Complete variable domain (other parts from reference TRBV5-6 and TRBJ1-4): DAGVTQSPTHLIKTRGQQVTLRCSPKSGHDTVSWYQQALGQGPQFIFQYYEEEERQRGNFPDRFSGHQFPNYSSELNVNALLLGDSALYLCASSWGGVTQEKLFFGSGTQLSVL.

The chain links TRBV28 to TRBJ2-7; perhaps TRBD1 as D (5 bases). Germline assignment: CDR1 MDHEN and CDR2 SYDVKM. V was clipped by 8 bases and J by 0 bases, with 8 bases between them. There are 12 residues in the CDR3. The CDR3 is CASLGPSYEQYF. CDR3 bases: TGTGCCAGCCTGGGGCCCTCCTACGAGCAGTACTTC.

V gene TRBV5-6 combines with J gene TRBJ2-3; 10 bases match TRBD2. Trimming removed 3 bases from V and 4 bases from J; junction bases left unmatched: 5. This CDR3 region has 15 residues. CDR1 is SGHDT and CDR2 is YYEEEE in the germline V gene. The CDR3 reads CASSSSGRPADTQYF. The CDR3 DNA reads TGTGCCAGCAGCTCTAGCGGGAGACCCGCAGATACGCAGTATTTT. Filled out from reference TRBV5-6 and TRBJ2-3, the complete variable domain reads DAGVTQSPTHLIKTRGQQVTLRCSPKSGHDTVSWYQQALGQGPQFIFQYYEEEERQRGNFPDRFSGHQFPNYSSELNVNALLLGDSALYLCASSSSGRPADTQYFGPGTRLTVL.

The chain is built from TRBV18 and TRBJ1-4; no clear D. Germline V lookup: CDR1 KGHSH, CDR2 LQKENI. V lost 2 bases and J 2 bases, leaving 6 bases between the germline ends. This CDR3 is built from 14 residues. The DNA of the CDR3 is TGTGCCAGCTCACCAGGGAGGACTAATGAAAAACTGTTTTTT. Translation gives CASSPGRTNEKLFF.

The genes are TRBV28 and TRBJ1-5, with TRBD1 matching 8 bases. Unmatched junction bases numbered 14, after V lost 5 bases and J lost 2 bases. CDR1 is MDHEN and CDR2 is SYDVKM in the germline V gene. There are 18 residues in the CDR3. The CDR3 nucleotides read TGTGCCAGCAGTCCCGGTGCAGGACAGGGACGTGGCAATCAGCCCCAGCATTTT. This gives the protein CASSPGAGQGRGNQPQHF.

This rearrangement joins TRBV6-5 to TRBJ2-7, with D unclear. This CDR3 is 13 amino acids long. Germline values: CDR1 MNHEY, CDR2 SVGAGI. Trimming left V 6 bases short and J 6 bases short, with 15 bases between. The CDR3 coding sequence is TGTGCCAGCAGCCCAGTGGTTTTTGGCGAGCAGTACTTC. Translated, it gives CASSPVVFGEQYF.

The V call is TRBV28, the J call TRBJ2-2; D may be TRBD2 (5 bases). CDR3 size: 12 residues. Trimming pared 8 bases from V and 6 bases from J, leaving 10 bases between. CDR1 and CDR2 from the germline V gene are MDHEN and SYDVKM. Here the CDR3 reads CASGEQSGELFF. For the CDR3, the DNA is TGTGCCAGCGGGGAGCAGTCCGGGGAGCTGTTTTTT.

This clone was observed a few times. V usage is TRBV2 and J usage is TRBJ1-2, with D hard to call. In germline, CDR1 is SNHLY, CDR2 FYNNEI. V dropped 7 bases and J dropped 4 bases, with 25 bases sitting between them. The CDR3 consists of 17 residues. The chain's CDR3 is CASTQGIRVSPTYGYTF. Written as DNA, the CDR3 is TGTGCCAGCACCCAAGGCATCCGGGTCAGCCCAACCTATGGCTACACCTTC.

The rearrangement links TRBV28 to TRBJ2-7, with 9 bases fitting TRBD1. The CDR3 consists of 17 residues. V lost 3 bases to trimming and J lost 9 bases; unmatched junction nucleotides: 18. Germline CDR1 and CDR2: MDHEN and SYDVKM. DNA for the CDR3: TGTGCCAGCAGTTTGGCGGGGCGACAGGGGGGACTGGTCTGGCAGTACTTC. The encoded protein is CASSLAGRQGGLVWQYF.

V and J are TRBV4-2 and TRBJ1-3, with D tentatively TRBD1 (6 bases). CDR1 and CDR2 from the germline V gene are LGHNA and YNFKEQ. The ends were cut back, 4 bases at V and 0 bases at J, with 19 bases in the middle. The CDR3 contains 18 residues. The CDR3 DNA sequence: TGTGCCAGCAGCCCTGGGGGAACAGGGCCCTCCTCTGGAAACACCATATATTTT. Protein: CASSPGGTGPSSGNTIYF.

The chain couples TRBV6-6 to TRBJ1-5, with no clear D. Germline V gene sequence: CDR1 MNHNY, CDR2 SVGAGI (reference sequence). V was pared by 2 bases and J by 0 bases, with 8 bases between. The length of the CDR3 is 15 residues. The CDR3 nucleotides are TGTGCCAGCAGTTACAGGAGTAATAGCAATCAGCCCCAGCATTTT. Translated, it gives CASSYRSNSNQPQHF.

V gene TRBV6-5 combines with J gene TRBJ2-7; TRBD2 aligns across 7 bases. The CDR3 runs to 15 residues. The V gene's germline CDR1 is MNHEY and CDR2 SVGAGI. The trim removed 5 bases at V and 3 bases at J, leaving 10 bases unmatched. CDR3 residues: CASSRGLVLLYEQYF. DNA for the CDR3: TGTGCCAGCAGTCGAGGACTAGTCCTCCTCTACGAGCAGTACTTC.

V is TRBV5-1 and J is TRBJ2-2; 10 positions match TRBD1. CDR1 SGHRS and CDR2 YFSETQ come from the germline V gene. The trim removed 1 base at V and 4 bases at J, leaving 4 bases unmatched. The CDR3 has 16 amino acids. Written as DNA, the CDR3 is TGCGCCAGCAGCTTGACGGGACAGGGGATCACCGGGGAGCTGTTTTTT. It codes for CASSLTGQGITGELFF.

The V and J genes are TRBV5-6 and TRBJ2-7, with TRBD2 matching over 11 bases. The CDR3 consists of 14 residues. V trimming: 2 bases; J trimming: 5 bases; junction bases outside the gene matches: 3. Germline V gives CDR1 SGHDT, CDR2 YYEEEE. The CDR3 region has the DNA TGTGCCAGCAGCTTTACTAGCGGGAGAAACGAGCAGTACTTC. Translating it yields CASSFTSGRNEQYF.